This section outlines one T cell receptor beta chain sequence together with its context. Its specificity is unknown. At one end, the junction sequence differs from germline, possibly due to a read error. This sample was included in a study of cytomegalovirus exposure and HLA in healthy donors. Study-level points and caveats: Specificity for CMV antigens was confirmed in vitro for a few of the CMV-associated chains. As a later analysis revealed, the rate of TCR association differed by HLA locus, with DRB1 most and HLA-C fewest. It emerged from a later analysis that several of the most significant clusters appeared to be linked to common viral pathogens.

CDR1 and CDR2 (germline): SEHNR, FQNEAQ (reference sequence). The CDR3 totals 18 residues. It was with 60 Vbeta and 13 Jbeta primers that the PCR ran. The table came from immunoSEQ multiplex PCR; TCRdb's copy has only in-frame clones and leaves some out. The table lists over 200,000 clones, roughly 80% of them singletons. The sample was PBMCs. The receptor's source is a woman aged 40 to 50 in good health and CMV-seropositive. V is TRBV7-9 and J is TRBJ2-7; 7 positions match TRBD2. The CDR3 sequence is CSSSLPRGRADPHYEQYF. The CDR3 DNA is TGTTCCAGCAGCTTACCTCGGGGGAGGGCGGACCCCCACTACGAGCAGTACTTC.